The sequence of this T cell receptor beta chain was determined in a study of cytomegalovirus exposure and HLA in healthy donors. The primer mix had 60 Vbeta and 13 Jbeta primers. Sequencing used immunoSEQ multiplex PCR; TCRdb keeps in-frame clones, though not all of them. The repertoire holds about 170,000 clones, with 55% to 65% as singletons. There are 13 residues in the CDR3. Germline lookup yields CDR1 MDHEN and CDR2 SYDVKM. V lost 5 bases to trimming and J lost 4 bases; unmatched junction nucleotides: 3. The chain uses TRBV28 and TRBJ2-3; 7 nucleotides align to TRBD1. The material sequenced was PBMCs. This receptor was identified in a man aged 40-55 years in good health and CMV-seronegative. CDR3: CASSETGSDTQYF. CDR3 DNA: TGTGCCAGCAGTGAGACAGGGTCAGATACGCAGTATTTT. Based on the CDR3 plus reference TRBV28 and TRBJ2-3, the full variable domain is DVKVTQSSRYLVKRTGEKVFLECVQDMDHENMFWYRQDPGLGLRLIYFSYDVKMKEKGDIPEGYSVSREKKERFSLILESASTNQTSMYLCASSETGSDTQYFGPGTRLTVL.